Below, one TCR beta chain is given with its context. Its matching antigen is unknown. This sample is drawn from a study of cytomegalovirus exposure and HLA in healthy donors. 13 Jbeta primers and 60 Vbeta primers were used for the PCR. Clones were read by immunoSEQ multiplex PCR, and TCRdb kept only the in-frame ones, dropping some. Among some 96,000 clones listed, roughly three quarters were seen once. This CDR3 is built from 15 residues. V was clipped by 2 bases and J by 7 bases; unmatched bases: 7. Germline CDR1 reads MNHEY; CDR2 reads SVGAGI. General study points: Owing to their indistinguishability, certain V segments, notably TRBV6-2 and TRBV6-3, were excluded. Relative to the approximately 670-donor mean, N-insertions were reportedly fewer in an Asian-associated ancestry cluster in a later analysis. Altogether, 150 to 200 TCR beta chains were recorded as cytomegalovirus-associated. The study reported that TCR beta sequences accurately predicted HLA-A and HLA-B alleles in most subjects.

This sequence joins TRBV6-5 and TRBJ2-2; 7 bases agree with TRBD2. The sample was PBMCs. This clonotype was obtained from a female donor in good health and CMV-seronegative. DNA for the CDR3: TGTGCCAGCAGTTACGGTGGGAGGGATGGCGGGGAGCTGTTTTTT. This encodes CASSYGGRDGGELFF.